Sequencing of this T cell receptor beta chain was carried out in a study of memory CD4+ T cells and cytomegalovirus serostatus. Study-level background: Of the healthy Belgian adults, 9 were CMV seropositive and 20 to 25 seronegative. Study-wide points: Repertoires predicted CMV serostatus with median bootstrapped AUC of about 0.96. About two fifths of the roughly 150 known CMV-associated TCRbeta sequences appeared in CD4+ memory.

This table comes from immunoSEQ multiplex PCR, and its TCRdb copy is limited to in-frame clones, with some not included. The repertoire includes about 50,000 clones, about 73% of them detected once, and approximately 0.7% sits in the top ten. Turning to this clone: The antigen remains undetermined.

The sort gate was single viable CD3+CD4+CD8-CD45RO+ cells for memory CD4+ T cells. CMV serostatus came from serum IgG against pp150, pp28, p38, p52. V lost 10 bases to trimming and J lost 5 bases, with 11 bases between them. The V gene's germline CDR1 is SEHNR and CDR2 FQNEAQ (reference sequence). CDR3 length: 12 residues. The sequence was obtained from an adult in good health and CMV-seronegative. The chain employs TRBV7-9 and TRBJ2-2, with D tentatively TRBD2 (6 bases). The sample comprised memory CD4+ T cells from blood. The CDR3 coding sequence is TGTGCCACATCTAGCGATACCGGGGAGCTGTTTTTT. Its translation is CATSSDTGELFF.